The 32 T cell receptor beta chains reported below all come from one sample, sequenced in a study of blood T cell repertoires in COVID-19. Data came from immunoSEQ multiplex PCR; TCRdb stores just in-frame clones and leaves some out. Of over 200,000 clones in the sample, more than 65% were seen once. Sequencing input: peripheral blood. The receptor set was obtained from a man aged 50 to 59 with active or convalescent COVID-19.

The genes are TRBV19 and TRBJ1-1; 7 positions match TRBD1. J lost 1 base, V lost 1 base, and 3 bases had no gene match. The germline V gene encodes CDR1 LNHDA and CDR2 SQIVND (reference sequence). The CDR3 is 15 residues long. The DNA for the CDR3 is TGTGCCAGTAGTATAGCGCACAGGGGGAACACTGAAGCTTTCTTT. Translating gives CASSIAHRGNTEAFF.

The chain is built from TRBV6-1 and TRBJ2-5; TRBD1 agrees at 7 bases. Germline V gene sequence: CDR1 MNHNS, CDR2 SASEGT. Trimming removed 1 base from V and 2 bases from J; junction bases left unmatched: 4. CDR3 length: 15 amino acids. The CDR3 DNA is TGTGCCAGCAGTGAAGTGACAGGGCTTCAAGAGACCCAGTACTTC. Translated, it gives CASSEVTGLQETQYF.

The rearrangement joins TRBV30 to TRBJ1-6, with 8 bases aligning to TRBD1. The length of the CDR3 is 14 residues. The germline CDR1 and CDR2 sequences are GTSNPN and SVGIG (reference sequence). Trimming removed 7 bases from V and 6 bases from J; junction bases left unmatched: 8. CDR3 DNA sequence: TGTGCCTCCACTCCGGGACAGGTTAATTCACCCCTCCACTTT. It specifies CASTPGQVNSPLHF.

The rearrangement links TRBV7-9 to TRBJ1-1, with 8 bases lining up with TRBD1. Germline CDR1 is SEHNR and CDR2 is FQNEAQ (reference sequence). The CDR3 spans 14 residues. Trimming at V came to 6 bases and at J to 3 bases, leaving 6 bases not matched to a gene. CDR3 coding DNA: TGTGCCAGCAGTCCAAGGACAGGGCACACTGAAGCTTTCTTT. Encoded protein: CASSPRTGHTEAFF.

This chain connects TRBV2 to TRBJ1-6; D perhaps matches TRBD1 (6 bases). This CDR3 contains 17 residues. Germline assignment: CDR1 SNHLY and CDR2 FYNNEI. V was trimmed by 3 bases and J by 0 bases, leaving 12 bases between them. DNA for the CDR3: TGTGCCAGCAGTGAGGACAGCCTGAGCTCCTATAATTCACCCCTCCACTTT. Residues: CASSEDSLSSYNSPLHF.

This chain links TRBV2 with TRBJ2-1, with TRBD2 matching over 11 bases. V lost 6 bases to trimming and J lost 9 bases; unmatched junction nucleotides: 7. Germline-derived CDR1 and CDR2 are SNHLY and FYNNEI. The CDR3 runs to 14 residues. This CDR3 reads CASRRLAGRGEQFF. The CDR3 DNA follows: TGTGCCAGCAGGAGACTAGCGGGACGGGGTGAGCAGTTCTTC.

This clone was counted a single time. The chain recombines TRBV12-5 with TRBJ1-1; no firm D call. Germline loops: CDR1 LGHNT, CDR2 FRNRAP. The CDR3 covers 15 residues. V lost 5 bases and J 0 bases, leaving 13 bases between the germline ends. Here the CDR3 reads CASGPGRPMNTEAFF. The CDR3 nucleotides read TGTGCTAGTGGTCCGGGGAGGCCGATGAACACTGAAGCTTTCTTT.

The chain recombines TRBV19 with TRBJ2-7, with a possible D match to TRBD1 (5 bases). Trimming removed 4 bases at V and 2 bases at J, with 9 bases between. Germline loops: CDR1 LNHDA, CDR2 SQIVND (reference sequence). The CDR3 spans 13 residues. The CDR3 loop reads CASSNGAAYEQYF. Here the CDR3 DNA reads TGTGCCAGTAGTAATGGGGCTGCCTACGAGCAGTACTTC.

The CDR3 coding sequence is TGTGCCAGCAGCCCCGGACAGGGGGCGGTGCAGTACTTC. It specifies CASSPGQGAVQYF. J is TRBJ2-7 and V is TRBV28; 11 bases are a match to TRBD1. The CDR3 contains 13 residues. The germline V gene encodes CDR1 MDHEN and CDR2 SYDVKM. With 6 bases clipped from V and 9 bases from J, the junction kept 7 bases outside the gene matches.

The chain employs TRBV2 and TRBJ2-3, with D maybe TRBD2 (5 bases). CDR3 length equals 15 residues. Trimming took 7 bases from V and 4 from J, leaving 18 bases between them. Germline V CDR1 and CDR2: SNHLY, FYNNEI. This chain's CDR3 is CASKADPSPADTQYF. In DNA form, the CDR3 reads TGTGCCAGCAAAGCGGACCCCTCGCCTGCAGATACGCAGTATTTT.

The CDR3 DNA reads as TGTGCCAGCAGTCTCTCGTGGGGGGACGGCTACACCTTC. Protein product: CASSLSWGDGYTF. The chain recombines TRBV6-5 with TRBJ1-2; possible D gene TRBD1, 5 bases. Trimming removed 5 bases at V and 8 bases at J, with 15 bases between. The CDR3 runs to 13 residues. Germline V CDR1 and CDR2: MNHEY, SVGAGI.

CDR3 DNA: TGCGCCAGCAGCTTGGACAGGGCAAATGAAAAACTGTTTTTT. This codes for CASSLDRANEKLFF. The genes are TRBV5-1 and TRBJ1-4, with D possibly matching TRBD1 (6 bases). V was pared by 0 bases and J by 5 bases, with 8 bases between. The CDR3 has 14 amino acids. Germline V CDR1 and CDR2: SGHRS, YFSETQ.

In DNA, the CDR3 is TGCGCCAGCAGCTTGACAGGGGGCCAAGGGCAGTACTTC. It yields the protein CASSLTGGQGQYF. The rearrangement uses TRBV5-1 and TRBJ2-7, with 9 bases lining up with TRBD1. V lost 1 base and J lost 9; bases outside the gene matches: 5. Germline-derived CDR1 and CDR2 are SGHRS and YFSETQ. This CDR3 spans 13 amino acids.

Of note for this clone: The sample has other DNA sequences that encode this CDR3 too. J is TRBJ1-3 and V is TRBV2; D may be TRBD1 (5 bases). There are 12 residues in the CDR3. The V end lost 4 bases, the J end lost 5 bases, and 6 bases lay between the germline ends. Germline CDR1 reads SNHLY; CDR2 reads FYNNEI. The CDR3 spells CASSGQRNTIYF. Written as DNA, the CDR3 is TGTGCCAGCAGTGGACAGCGAAACACCATATATTTT.

The chain uses TRBV27 and TRBJ2-3; no definite D call. Germline values: CDR1 MNHEY, CDR2 SMNVEV (reference sequence). V shed 5 bases and J shed 2 bases, with 5 bases lying between them. The CDR3 is made up of 12 amino acids. The CDR3: CASSRSTDTQYF. The CDR3 region has the DNA TGTGCCAGCAGTCGGTCCACAGATACGCAGTATTTT.

This chain connects TRBV19 to TRBJ1-1, with TRBD1 matching 11 bases. The ends lost 5 bases at V and 6 bases at J; junction bases unmatched: 8. The CDR3 covers 15 residues. Germline values: CDR1 LNHDA, CDR2 SQIVND (reference sequence). The DNA of the CDR3 is TGTGCCAGTAGTTCCGGACAGGGGGCACCGCCTGAAGCTTTCTTT. It specifies CASSSGQGAPPEAFF. The full variable domain, with the rest looked up from reference TRBV19 and TRBJ1-1, is DGGITQSPKYLFRKEGQNVTLSCEQNLNHDAMYWYRQDPGQGLRLIYYSQIVNDFQKGDIAEGYSVSREKKESFPLTVTSAQKNPTAFYLCASSSGQGAPPEAFFGQGTRLTVV.

V usage is TRBV9 and J usage is TRBJ2-7; tentative D call: TRBD2 (7 bases). From germline, CDR1 is SGDLS and CDR2 YYNGEE. With 4 bases removed from V and 0 bases from J, the gap between germline ends came to 11 bases. This CDR3 is 14 amino acids long. CDR3 in amino acids: CASSPGGRSYEQYF. CDR3 nucleotide sequence: TGTGCCAGCAGCCCGGGGGGCCGCTCCTACGAGCAGTACTTC.

The CDR3 loop reads CASSLDRWGYTF. The CDR3 DNA is TGTGCCAGCAGCTTAGATCGGTGGGGCTACACCTTC. The chain is built from TRBV7-9 and TRBJ1-2; D is unresolved. V was trimmed by 1 base and J by 8 bases, leaving 8 bases between them. Germline lookup yields CDR1 SEHNR and CDR2 FQNEAQ (reference sequence). The CDR3 contains 12 residues. Variable domain in full (rest from reference TRBV7-9 and TRBJ1-2): DTGVSQNPRHKITKRGQNVTFRCDPISEHNRLYWYRQTLGQGPEFLTYFQNEAQLEKSRLLSDRFSAERPKGSFSTLEIQRTEQGDSAMYLCASSLDRWGYTFGSGTRLTVV.

V is TRBV4-1 and J is TRBJ2-5, with 9 bases aligning to TRBD2. With V trimmed by 0 bases and J by 6 bases, 8 bases remained unmatched. The germline CDR1 and CDR2 sequences are MGHRA and YSYEKL. The CDR3 sequence is 16 residues long. CDR3 DNA sequence: TGCGCCAGCAGCCAAGAGACTAGCGGATATCCCCAGACCCAGTACTTC. This encodes CASSQETSGYPQTQYF.

This clone occurred a few times. J is TRBJ2-1 and V is TRBV19; TRBD2 is a possible D gene (7 bases). CDR3 length: 15 amino acids. Germline V CDR1 and CDR2: LNHDA, SQIVND (reference sequence). Trimming pared 3 bases from V and 7 bases from J, leaving 16 bases between. The CDR3 loop reads CASSIGGRSVNEQFF. The CDR3 nucleotides read TGTGCCAGTAGTATCGGGGGGCGGTCGGTTAATGAGCAGTTCTTC.

This chain uses TRBV7-2 with TRBJ2-2; a weak D match, TRBD2 (5 bases). Trimming cost V 3 bases and J 4 bases, with 9 bases left between them. The CDR3 contains 14 residues. Germline CDR1 reads SGHTA; CDR2 reads FQGNSA. CDR3 residues: CASSFSGFTGELFF. The DNA for the CDR3 is TGTGCCAGCAGCTTCTCGGGGTTCACCGGGGAGCTGTTTTTT.

The chain recombines TRBV29-1 with TRBJ2-3; TRBD1 might be the D (6 bases). The CDR3 is 12 amino acids. The germline gives CDR1 SQVTM, CDR2 ANQGSEA. V was pared by 1 base and J by 11 bases, with 13 bases between. The CDR3 reads CSVEARDIRQYF. The CDR3 coding sequence is TGCAGCGTTGAAGCCCGGGACATCAGGCAGTATTTT.

This clone showed up just a few times. The junction and the germline gene differ at one end; a read error may be behind it. The gene calls are TRBV4-2 and TRBJ2-1; 13 bases line up with TRBD2. CDR1 and CDR2 (germline): LGHNA, YNFKEQ. This CDR3 is built from 15 residues. The CDR3 sequence: CASSQGTSGEGEQFF. The CDR3 coding sequence is TGTGCCAGCAGTCAAGGGACTAGCGGGGAGGGTGAGCAGTTCTTC.

This chain links TRBV29-1 with TRBJ2-1; D gene unclear. V dropped 5 bases and J dropped 3 bases, with 14 bases sitting between them. The CDR3 has 14 residues. Germline values: CDR1 SQVTM, CDR2 ANQGSEA. In DNA, the CDR3 is TGCAGCGTTCCCCGCCTACCCCGCTACAATGAGCAGTTCTTC. Encoded protein: CSVPRLPRYNEQFF.

The chain combines TRBV7-9 with TRBJ1-2, with 8 bases aligning to TRBD1. The CDR3 extends over 14 amino acids. Germline lookup yields CDR1 SEHNR and CDR2 FQNEAQ (reference sequence). V lost 1 base and J lost 4; bases outside the gene matches: 2. CDR3 sequence reads: CASSLGQGAYGYTF. DNA of the CDR3: TGTGCCAGCAGCTTAGGTCAGGGGGCCTATGGCTACACCTTC.

A single count supports this clone. J is TRBJ2-3 and V is TRBV30; 14 bases are a match to TRBD2. Trimming took 2 bases from V and 0 from J; bases not matched to a gene: 10. This CDR3 has 19 amino acids. Germline V lookup: CDR1 GTSNPN, CDR2 SVGIG (reference sequence). CDR3: CAWSLGLAGGTSSTDTQYF. Here the CDR3 DNA reads TGTGCCTGGAGTCTAGGACTAGCGGGGGGTACCTCTAGCACAGATACGCAGTATTTT.

The chain carries TRBV7-9 and TRBJ2-1, with TRBD2 matching 9 bases. J was trimmed by 2 bases and V by 1 base; bases with no gene match: 3. The CDR3 spans 16 residues. Germline lookup yields CDR1 SEHNR and CDR2 FQNEAQ (reference sequence). CDR3 in amino acids: CASSLGTSDAYNEQFF. The DNA of the CDR3 is TGTGCCAGCAGCTTAGGGACTAGCGATGCCTACAATGAGCAGTTCTTC.

This chain connects TRBV2 to TRBJ1-1; no clear D gene. The CDR3 covers 14 residues. Germline values: CDR1 SNHLY, CDR2 FYNNEI. Trimming stripped 6 bases from V and 0 bases from J, with 11 bases between. The CDR3, as DNA: TGTGCCAGCAGGGGGAGGGCCCTGAACACTGAAGCTTTCTTT. Its translation is CASRGRALNTEAFF.

V is TRBV2 and J is TRBJ1-2; a weak D match, TRBD1 (6 bases). Germline V CDR1 and CDR2: SNHLY, FYNNEI. The CDR3 covers 13 residues. Trimming cost V 7 bases and J 2 bases, with 11 bases left between them. The CDR3 reads CASNRDTNYGYTF. CDR3 bases: TGTGCCAGCAACCGGGACACGAACTATGGCTACACCTTC. The full variable domain, completed using reference TRBV2 and TRBJ1-2, is EPEVTQTPSHQVTQMGQEVILRCVPISNHLYFYWYRQILGQKVEFLVSFYNNEISEKSEIFDDQFSVERPDGSNFTLKIRSTKLEDSAMYFCASNRDTNYGYTFGSGTRLTVV.

The chain employs TRBV19 and TRBJ1-2; TRBD1 matches 8 bases. Germline V CDR1 and CDR2: LNHDA, SQIVND (reference sequence). This CDR3 contains 15 residues. V shed 3 bases, J shed 4 bases, and the junction held 7 bases outside the gene matches. The CDR3 here is CASSIPRTGIYGYTF. CDR3 coding DNA: TGTGCCAGTAGTATTCCTCGGACAGGGATCTATGGCTACACCTTC.

This chain joins TRBV14 and TRBJ2-3, with 14 nucleotides matching TRBD2. Germline lookup yields CDR1 SGHDN and CDR2 FVKESK. This CDR3 has 15 residues. Trimming removed 4 bases from V and 6 bases from J; junction bases left unmatched: 3. CDR3 in DNA: TGTGCCAGCAGCCCGGGACTAGCGGGGGTGGATACGCAGTATTTT. As protein: CASSPGLAGVDTQYF.

The chain links TRBV19 to TRBJ1-4; D call uncertain. V lost 0 bases and J lost 4, with 6 bases in between. CDR1 and CDR2 from the germline V gene are LNHDA and SQIVND (reference sequence). This CDR3 is built from 14 residues. The CDR3 here is CASSIDLRNEKLFF. CDR3 DNA: TGTGCCAGTAGTATAGATTTGCGTAATGAAAAACTGTTTTTT. The full variable domain, completed using reference TRBV19 and TRBJ1-4, is DGGITQSPKYLFRKEGQNVTLSCEQNLNHDAMYWYRQDPGQGLRLIYYSQIVNDFQKGDIAEGYSVSREKKESFPLTVTSAQKNPTAFYLCASSIDLRNEKLFFGSGTQLSVL.